The source of this TCR beta chain is a study of control samples from healthy donors and cancer patients. The CDR3 consists of 13 residues. Trimming shortened V by 0 bases and J by 6 bases, and 8 bases separated the two germline ends. Germline-derived CDR1 and CDR2 are MNHEY and SVGEGT. Measured with immunoSEQ multiplex PCR; TCRdb has only the in-frame clones, and not every one. The profile shows approximately 53,000 clones, approximately 90% of them singletons. The sequence was collected from a man younger than 40 with colorectal cancer. This chain uses TRBV6-2 or TRBV6-3 with TRBJ1-2, with a weak D call TRBD1 (5 bases). Sequences were obtained from PBMCs. CDR3 DNA sequence: TGTGCCAGCAGTTACTCGGGGCGGGATGGCTACACCTTC. Protein sequence: CASSYSGRDGYTF.